The rows below give T cell receptor beta chains drawn from one sample of a study of cytomegalovirus exposure and HLA in healthy donors. TCRdb's copy holds only in-frame clones and misses some; the assay was immunoSEQ multiplex PCR. The sample consists of 45,000 to 70,000 clones, 90% of them appearing once. Sequencing was carried out using PBMCs. Every receptor here comes from a man aged 18-30 years in good health and CMV-seronegative. The CDR3 runs from the conserved cysteine through the conserved F or W. Each record gives: CDR3 protein, CDR3 DNA, D gene, CDR3 length, clone size, J gene, V gene. The D gene is left open where the match is weak. The size entry is marked missing in some rows and otherwise reads once, few, many or a size class.

CDR3 protein: CASSPGTSGRRETQYF; CDR3 DNA: TGCGCCAGCAGCCCAGGGACTAGCGGGAGGAGAGAGACCCAGTACTTC; D gene: TRBD2; CDR3 length: 16; clone size: -; J gene: TRBJ2-5; V gene: TRBV4-1
CDR3 protein: CASRQGTHSGANVLTF; CDR3 DNA: TGTGCCAGCAGGCAGGGAACCCATTCTGGGGCCAACGTCCTGACTTTC; D gene: -; CDR3 length: 16; clone size: -; J gene: TRBJ2-6; V gene: TRBV27
CDR3 protein: CASSSGSYEQYF; CDR3 DNA: TGCGCCAGCAGCTCGGGAAGCTACGAGCAGTACTTC; D gene: -; CDR3 length: 12; clone size: -; J gene: TRBJ2-7; V gene: TRBV5-1
CDR3 protein: CAWSLTPGGGYTF; CDR3 DNA: TGTGCCTGGAGTTTAACCCCCGGAGGCGGCTACACCTTC; D gene: -; CDR3 length: 13; clone size: -; J gene: TRBJ1-2; V gene: TRBV30
CDR3 protein: CASSLPTGNTIYF; CDR3 DNA: TGTGCCAGCAGTTTACCCACTGGAAACACCATATATTTT; D gene: -; CDR3 length: 13; clone size: -; J gene: TRBJ1-3; V gene: TRBV28
CDR3 protein: CASRTGTAKNYGYTF; CDR3 DNA: TGTGCCAGCAGAACCGGGACAGCAAAGAATTATGGCTACACCTTC; D gene: TRBD1; CDR3 length: 15; clone size: -; J gene: TRBJ1-2; V gene: TRBV28
CDR3 protein: CASSQVVRGAKNIQYF; CDR3 DNA: TGCGCCAGCAGCCAAGTGGTCAGGGGTGCCAAAAACATTCAGTACTTC; D gene: -; CDR3 length: 16; clone size: few; J gene: TRBJ2-4; V gene: TRBV4-1
CDR3 protein: CASTAGPESSYNEQFF; CDR3 DNA: TGTGCCAGCACCGCGGGGCCAGAGAGCTCCTACAATGAGCAGTTCTTC; D gene: -; CDR3 length: 16; clone size: -; J gene: TRBJ2-1; V gene: TRBV9
CDR3 protein: CASSFTDRGAGELFF; CDR3 DNA: TGTGCCAGCAGCTTCACCGACAGGGGGGCTGGGGAACTGTTTTTT; D gene: TRBD1; CDR3 length: 15; clone size: -; J gene: TRBJ1-4; V gene: TRBV7-9
CDR3 protein: CASSSRGLAGLYNEQFF; CDR3 DNA: TGTGCCAGCAGTTCGCGTGGACTAGCGGGGTTATACAATGAGCAGTTCTTC; D gene: TRBD2; CDR3 length: 17; clone size: once; J gene: TRBJ2-1; V gene: TRBV27
CDR3 protein: CASRKPAGGYYEQYF; CDR3 DNA: TGTGCCAGCAGGAAACCAGCGGGAGGGTACTACGAGCAGTACTTC; D gene: TRBD2; CDR3 length: 15; clone size: -; J gene: TRBJ2-7; V gene: TRBV28
CDR3 protein: CASSPPTSGSSSYNEQFF; CDR3 DNA: TGTGCCAGCAGCCCACCGACTAGCGGGTCTTCCTCCTACAATGAGCAGTTCTTC; D gene: TRBD2; CDR3 length: 18; clone size: -; J gene: TRBJ2-1; V gene: TRBV9
CDR3 protein: CASTLGGTGSGYTF; CDR3 DNA: TGTGCCAGCACCCTGGGGGGGACAGGGAGTGGCTACACCTTC; D gene: TRBD1; CDR3 length: 14; clone size: -; J gene: TRBJ1-2; V gene: TRBV28
CDR3 protein: CASSLSLTTSGIRNNEQFF; CDR3 DNA: TGTGCCAGCAGCTTAAGCCTCACAACTAGCGGTATACGAAACAATGAGCAGTTCTTC; D gene: TRBD2; CDR3 length: 19; clone size: -; J gene: TRBJ2-1; V gene: TRBV7-3
CDR3 protein: CVSHEPRFNIQYF; CDR3 DNA: TGTGTCAGCCACGAACCACGGTTCAACATTCAGTACTTC; D gene: -; CDR3 length: 13; clone size: -; J gene: TRBJ2-4; V gene: TRBV6-5
CDR3 protein: CASSFRGRYEQYF; CDR3 DNA: TGTGCCAGCAGTTTTAGGGGCAGGTACGAGCAGTACTTC; D gene: -; CDR3 length: 13; clone size: -; J gene: TRBJ2-7; V gene: TRBV28
CDR3 protein: CASSPGTPSYEQYF; CDR3 DNA: TGCGCCAGCAGCCCCGGGACACCTTCCTACGAGCAGTACTTC; D gene: -; CDR3 length: 14; clone size: -; J gene: TRBJ2-7; V gene: TRBV4-1
CDR3 protein: CASRTGANTEAFF; CDR3 DNA: TGCGCCAGCCGGACAGGGGCCAACACTGAAGCTTTCTTT; D gene: TRBD1; CDR3 length: 13; clone size: -; J gene: TRBJ1-1; V gene: TRBV10-2
CDR3 protein: CSVVGRAGGNIQYF; CDR3 DNA: TGCAGCGTTGTTGGCAGGGCAGGTGGAAACATTCAGTACTTC; D gene: -; CDR3 length: 14; clone size: -; J gene: TRBJ2-4; V gene: TRBV29-1
CDR3 protein: CASRPPSSYNEQFF; CDR3 DNA: TGTGCCAGCAGACCGCCGAGCTCCTACAATGAGCAGTTCTTC; D gene: -; CDR3 length: 14; clone size: -; J gene: TRBJ2-1; V gene: TRBV7-2
CDR3 protein: CASSLVGTDQYF; CDR3 DNA: TGTGCCAGCAGTTTAGTCGGGACAGATCAGTACTTC; D gene: TRBD1; CDR3 length: 12; clone size: -; J gene: TRBJ2-4; V gene: TRBV28
CDR3 protein: CASSPFLLGEQFF; CDR3 DNA: TGCGCCAGCAGCCCCTTTCTCCTCGGTGAGCAGTTCTTC; D gene: -; CDR3 length: 13; clone size: -; J gene: TRBJ2-1; V gene: TRBV5-1
CDR3 protein: CASSLRQGTQETQYF; CDR3 DNA: TGTGCCAGCAGTTTACGACAGGGGACTCAAGAGACCCAGTACTTC; D gene: TRBD1; CDR3 length: 15; clone size: -; J gene: TRBJ2-5; V gene: TRBV2
CDR3 protein: CASSRDRAIDEQFF; CDR3 DNA: TGTGCCAGCAGCCGGGACAGGGCGATCGATGAGCAGTTCTTC; D gene: TRBD1; CDR3 length: 14; clone size: -; J gene: TRBJ2-1; V gene: TRBV7-2
CDR3 protein: CSVDQGETEAFF; CDR3 DNA: TGCAGCGTCGACCAGGGGGAAACTGAAGCTTTCTTT; D gene: TRBD1; CDR3 length: 12; clone size: -; J gene: TRBJ1-1; V gene: TRBV29-1
CDR3 protein: CASSNDRTNTGELFF; CDR3 DNA: TGTGCCAGCAGTAACGACAGAACGAACACCGGGGAGCTGTTTTTT; D gene: -; CDR3 length: 15; clone size: -; J gene: TRBJ2-2; V gene: TRBV28
CDR3 protein: CAWSSSYSGGMNEQFF; CDR3 DNA: TGTGCCTGGAGTTCCTCTTATAGCGGGGGAATGAATGAGCAGTTCTTC; D gene: TRBD2; CDR3 length: 16; clone size: -; J gene: TRBJ2-1; V gene: TRBV30
CDR3 protein: CASSKAGPLPSRGQYF; CDR3 DNA: TGTGCCAGCAGCAAAGCGGGCCCTCTCCCGTCCCGGGGGCAGTACTTC; D gene: -; CDR3 length: 16; clone size: -; J gene: TRBJ2-7; V gene: TRBV11-3
CDR3 protein: CASSRLAGGYNEQFF; CDR3 DNA: TGTGCCAGCAGTAGACTAGCGGGAGGCTACAATGAGCAGTTCTTC; D gene: TRBD2; CDR3 length: 15; clone size: -; J gene: TRBJ2-1; V gene: TRBV25-1
CDR3 protein: CASSSRTSGRFEQYF; CDR3 DNA: TGTGCCAGTAGTAGCAGAACTAGCGGGAGGTTCGAGCAGTACTTC; D gene: TRBD2; CDR3 length: 15; clone size: -; J gene: TRBJ2-7; V gene: TRBV19
CDR3 protein: CSGNTGDTEAFF; CDR3 DNA: TGCAGCGGAAACACAGGGGACACTGAAGCTTTCTTT; D gene: TRBD1; CDR3 length: 12; clone size: -; J gene: TRBJ1-1; V gene: TRBV29-1
CDR3 protein: CASSPSWLAATYEQYF; CDR3 DNA: TGCGCCAGCAGCCCCTCGTGGCTAGCGGCAACCTACGAGCAGTACTTC; D gene: TRBD2; CDR3 length: 16; clone size: -; J gene: TRBJ2-7; V gene: TRBV4-1
CDR3 protein: CASSPPSGIGEQFF; CDR3 DNA: TGTGCCAGCAGCCCTCCCAGCGGGATTGGCGAGCAGTTCTTC; D gene: TRBD2; CDR3 length: 14; clone size: -; J gene: TRBJ2-1; V gene: TRBV11-2
CDR3 protein: CASSPGFTTNEKLFF; CDR3 DNA: TGTGCCAGCAGCCCGGGGTTCACAACTAATGAAAAACTGTTTTTT; D gene: -; CDR3 length: 15; clone size: -; J gene: TRBJ1-4; V gene: TRBV7-6
CDR3 protein: CAAGGGSLTGELFF; CDR3 DNA: TGTGCCGCAGGTGGGGGGTCGCTCACCGGGGAGCTGTTTTTT; D gene: -; CDR3 length: 14; clone size: -; J gene: TRBJ2-2; V gene: TRBV7-3
CDR3 protein: CASSLAGGITGELFF; CDR3 DNA: TGTGCCAGCAGCTTAGCGGGAGGGATCACCGGGGAGCTGTTTTTT; D gene: TRBD2; CDR3 length: 15; clone size: -; J gene: TRBJ2-2; V gene: TRBV28
CDR3 protein: CASSVAGRYEQYF; CDR3 DNA: TGTGCCAGCAGCGTAGCCGGGAGGTACGAGCAGTACTTC; D gene: TRBD2; CDR3 length: 13; clone size: -; J gene: TRBJ2-7; V gene: TRBV11-3
CDR3 protein: CASSQVGGQETQYF; CDR3 DNA: TGTGCCAGCAGCCAAGTAGGCGGACAAGAGACCCAGTACTTC; D gene: -; CDR3 length: 14; clone size: -; J gene: TRBJ2-5; V gene: TRBV4-2
CDR3 protein: CASSFSLSPLAYEQYF; CDR3 DNA: TGTGCCAGCAGTTTTTCCCTGTCCCCATTGGCTTACGAGCAGTACTTC; D gene: -; CDR3 length: 16; clone size: -; J gene: TRBJ2-7; V gene: TRBV6-6
CDR3 protein: CASSLPTSLVGETQYF; CDR3 DNA: TGTGCCAGCAGCCTACCGACTAGCTTAGTAGGAGAGACCCAGTACTTC; D gene: TRBD2; CDR3 length: 16; clone size: -; J gene: TRBJ2-5; V gene: TRBV2
CDR3 protein: CAWTPFRGGITDTQYF; CDR3 DNA: TGTGCCTGGACGCCCTTCCGGGGAGGGATCACAGATACGCAGTATTTT; D gene: TRBD2; CDR3 length: 16; clone size: -; J gene: TRBJ2-3; V gene: TRBV30
CDR3 protein: CASSQGLAGGLYNEQFF; CDR3 DNA: TGCGCCAGCAGCCAGGGACTAGCGGGAGGCCTCTACAATGAGCAGTTCTTC; D gene: TRBD2; CDR3 length: 17; clone size: -; J gene: TRBJ2-1; V gene: TRBV4-1